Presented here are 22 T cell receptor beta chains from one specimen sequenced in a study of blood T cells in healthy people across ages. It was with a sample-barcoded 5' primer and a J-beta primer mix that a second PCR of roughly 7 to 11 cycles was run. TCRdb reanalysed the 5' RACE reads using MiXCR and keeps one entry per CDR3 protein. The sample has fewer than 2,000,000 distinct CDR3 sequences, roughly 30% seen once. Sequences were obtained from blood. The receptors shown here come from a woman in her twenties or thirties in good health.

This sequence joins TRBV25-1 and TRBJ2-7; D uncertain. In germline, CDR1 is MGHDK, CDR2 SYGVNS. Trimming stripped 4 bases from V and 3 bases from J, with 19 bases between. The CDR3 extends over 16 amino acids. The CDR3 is CASSGTLGPLNYEQYF. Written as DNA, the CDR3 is TGTGCCAGCAGTGGTACGCTAGGGCCCCTCAACTACGAGCAGTACTTC.

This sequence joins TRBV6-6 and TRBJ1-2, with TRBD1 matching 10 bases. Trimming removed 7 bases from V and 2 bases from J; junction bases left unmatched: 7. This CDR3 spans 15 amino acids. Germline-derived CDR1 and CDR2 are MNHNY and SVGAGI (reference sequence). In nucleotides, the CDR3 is TGTGCCAGCAATGAACCGGGACAGGGGAACTATGGCTACACCTTC. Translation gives CASNEPGQGNYGYTF.

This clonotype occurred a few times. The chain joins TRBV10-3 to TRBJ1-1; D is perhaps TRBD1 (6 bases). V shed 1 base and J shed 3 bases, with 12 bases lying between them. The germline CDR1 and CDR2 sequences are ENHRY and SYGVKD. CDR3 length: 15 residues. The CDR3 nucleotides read TGTGCCATCAGTGAGTGGGGGCGGACTTACACTGAAGCTTTCTTT. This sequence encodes CAISEWGRTYTEAFF.

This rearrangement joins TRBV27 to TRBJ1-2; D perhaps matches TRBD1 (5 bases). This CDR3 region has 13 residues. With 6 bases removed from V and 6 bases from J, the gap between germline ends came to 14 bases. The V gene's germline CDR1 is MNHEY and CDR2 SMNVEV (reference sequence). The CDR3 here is CASRDPGLDGYTF. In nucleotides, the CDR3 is TGTGCCAGCAGGGACCCAGGGTTGGATGGCTACACCTTC.

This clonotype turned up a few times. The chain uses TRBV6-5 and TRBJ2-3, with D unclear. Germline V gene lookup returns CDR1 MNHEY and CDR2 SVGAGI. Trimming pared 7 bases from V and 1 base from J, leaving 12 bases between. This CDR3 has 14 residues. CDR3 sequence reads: CASTSLLRTDTQYF. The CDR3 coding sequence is TGTGCCAGCACCTCCCTCCTCCGCACAGATACGCAGTATTTT.

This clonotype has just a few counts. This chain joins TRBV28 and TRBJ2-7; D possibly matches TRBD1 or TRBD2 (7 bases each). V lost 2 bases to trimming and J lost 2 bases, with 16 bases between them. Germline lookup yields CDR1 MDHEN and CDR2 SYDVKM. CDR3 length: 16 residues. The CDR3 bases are TGTGCCAGCAGTTTAGGGGGGGAGGGGGCGACCTACGAGCAGTACTTC. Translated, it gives CASSLGGEGATYEQYF.

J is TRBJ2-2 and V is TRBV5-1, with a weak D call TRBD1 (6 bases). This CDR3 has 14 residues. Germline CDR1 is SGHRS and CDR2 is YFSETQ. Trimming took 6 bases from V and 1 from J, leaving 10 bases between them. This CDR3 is CASIGQLNTGELFF. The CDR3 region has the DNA TGCGCCAGCATCGGACAGTTGAACACCGGGGAGCTGTTTTTT.

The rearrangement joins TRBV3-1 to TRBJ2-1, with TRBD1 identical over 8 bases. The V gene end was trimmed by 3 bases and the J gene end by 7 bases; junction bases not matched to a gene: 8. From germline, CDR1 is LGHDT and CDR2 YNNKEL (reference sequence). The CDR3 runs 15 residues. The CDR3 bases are TGTGCCAGCAGCCATTCTGGACAGGGAAGAAATGAGCAGTTCTTC. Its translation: CASSHSGQGRNEQFF.

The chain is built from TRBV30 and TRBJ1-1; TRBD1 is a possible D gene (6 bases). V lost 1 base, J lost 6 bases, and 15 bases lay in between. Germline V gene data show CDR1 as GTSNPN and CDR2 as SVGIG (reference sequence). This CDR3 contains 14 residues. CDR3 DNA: TGTGCCTGGAGTGGAGCAGGGGAATATTCTGAAGCTTTCTTT. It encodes CAWSGAGEYSEAFF.

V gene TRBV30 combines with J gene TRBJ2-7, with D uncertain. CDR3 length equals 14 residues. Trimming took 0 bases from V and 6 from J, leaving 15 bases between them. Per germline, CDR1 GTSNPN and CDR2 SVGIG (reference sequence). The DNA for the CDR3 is TGTGCCTGGAGTGTTACGGCCCAGGCGGTCGAGCAGTACTTC. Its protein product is CAWSVTAQAVEQYF. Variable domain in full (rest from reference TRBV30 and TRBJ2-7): SQTIHQWPATLVQPVGSPLSLECTVEGTSNPNLYWYRQAAGRGLQLLFYSVGIGQISSEVPQNLSASRPQDRQFILSSKKLLLSDSGFYLCAWSVTAQAVEQYFGPGTRLTVT.

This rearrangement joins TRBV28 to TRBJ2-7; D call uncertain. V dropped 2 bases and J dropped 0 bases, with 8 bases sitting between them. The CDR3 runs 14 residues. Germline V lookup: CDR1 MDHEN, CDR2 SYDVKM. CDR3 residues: CASSLRRNSYEQYF. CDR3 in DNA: TGTGCCAGCAGTTTAAGGCGGAACTCCTACGAGCAGTACTTC.

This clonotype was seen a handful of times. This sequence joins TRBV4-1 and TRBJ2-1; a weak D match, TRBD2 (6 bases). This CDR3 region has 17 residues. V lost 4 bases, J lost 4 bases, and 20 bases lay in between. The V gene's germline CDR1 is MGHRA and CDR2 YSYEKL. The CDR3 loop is CASSPLTRGAGYNEQFF. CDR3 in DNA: TGCGCCAGCAGCCCGTTAACGCGGGGAGCCGGATACAATGAGCAGTTCTTC.

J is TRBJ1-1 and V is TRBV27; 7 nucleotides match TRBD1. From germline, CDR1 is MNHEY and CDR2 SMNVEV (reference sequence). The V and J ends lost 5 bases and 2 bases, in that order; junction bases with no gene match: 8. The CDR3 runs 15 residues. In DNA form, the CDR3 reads TGTGCCAGCAGTCATTCATGGACAGGAAACACTGAAGCTTTCTTT. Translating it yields CASSHSWTGNTEAFF.

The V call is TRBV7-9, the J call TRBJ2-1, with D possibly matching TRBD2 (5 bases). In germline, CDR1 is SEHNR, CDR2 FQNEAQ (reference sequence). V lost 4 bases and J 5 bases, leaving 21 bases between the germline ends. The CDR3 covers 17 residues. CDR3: CASSSLIGGSHDNEQFF. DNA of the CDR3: TGTGCCAGCAGCTCCCTGATAGGTGGGAGCCATGACAATGAGCAGTTCTTC.

The CDR3 sequence: CASSYGGMGGQYF. The CDR3 DNA sequence: TGTGCCAGCAGTTACGGGGGGATGGGGGGGCAGTACTTC. The chain employs TRBV6-5 and TRBJ2-7; maybe TRBD2 (6 bases). The CDR3 is 13 residues long. V lost 2 bases to trimming and J lost 9 bases, with 14 bases between them. Germline V gives CDR1 MNHEY, CDR2 SVGAGI.

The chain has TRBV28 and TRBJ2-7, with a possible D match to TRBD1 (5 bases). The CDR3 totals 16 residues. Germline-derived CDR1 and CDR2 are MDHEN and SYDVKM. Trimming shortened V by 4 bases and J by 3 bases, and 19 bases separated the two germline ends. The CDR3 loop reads CASSSPNQGAGYEQYF. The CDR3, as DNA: TGTGCCAGCAGTTCCCCGAACCAGGGTGCAGGCTACGAGCAGTACTTC.

Written as DNA, the CDR3 is TGTGCCAGCAGCTCTTTGACAGTCCAAGAGACCCAGTACTTC. It is translated as CASSSLTVQETQYF. This sequence joins TRBV11-2 and TRBJ2-5, with D perhaps matching TRBD1 (5 bases). The CDR3 is 14 amino acids. V lost 4 bases and J lost 1, with 10 bases in between. Germline CDR1 is SGHAT and CDR2 is FQNNGV.

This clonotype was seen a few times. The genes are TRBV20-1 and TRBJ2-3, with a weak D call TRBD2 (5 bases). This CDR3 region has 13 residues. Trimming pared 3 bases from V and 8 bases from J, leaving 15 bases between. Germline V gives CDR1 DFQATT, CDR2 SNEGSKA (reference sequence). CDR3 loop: CSASQTKLGTQYF. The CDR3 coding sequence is TGCAGTGCTAGCCAGACTAAGCTGGGTACGCAGTATTTT.

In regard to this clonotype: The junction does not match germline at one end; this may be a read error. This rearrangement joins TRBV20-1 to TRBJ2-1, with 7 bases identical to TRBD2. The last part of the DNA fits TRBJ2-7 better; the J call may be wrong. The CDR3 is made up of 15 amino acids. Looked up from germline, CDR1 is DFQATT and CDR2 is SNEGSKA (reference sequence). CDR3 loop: CSATGGGSSYNEQYF. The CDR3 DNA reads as TGCAGCGCTACCGGGGGAGGGAGCTCCTACAATGAGCAGTACTTC.

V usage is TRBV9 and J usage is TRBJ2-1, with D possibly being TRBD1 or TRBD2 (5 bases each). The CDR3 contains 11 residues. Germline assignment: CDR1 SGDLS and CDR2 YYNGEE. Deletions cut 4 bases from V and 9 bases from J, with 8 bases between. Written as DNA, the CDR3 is TGTGCCAGCAGCAATGGGGGTGAGCAGTTCTTC. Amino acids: CASSNGGEQFF.

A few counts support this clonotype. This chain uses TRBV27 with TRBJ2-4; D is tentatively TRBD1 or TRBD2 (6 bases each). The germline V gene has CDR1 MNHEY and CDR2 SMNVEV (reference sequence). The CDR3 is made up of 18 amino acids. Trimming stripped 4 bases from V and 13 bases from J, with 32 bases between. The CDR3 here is CASSSLSSMGASATKQYF. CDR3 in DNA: TGTGCCAGCAGTTCCCTGTCATCGATGGGGGCTAGCGCTACAAAGCAGTACTTC.

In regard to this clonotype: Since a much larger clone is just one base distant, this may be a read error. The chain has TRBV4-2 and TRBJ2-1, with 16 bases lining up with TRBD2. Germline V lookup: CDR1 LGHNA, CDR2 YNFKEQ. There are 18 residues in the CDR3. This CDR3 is CANSPKGTSGRAGNEQFF. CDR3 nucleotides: TGTGCCAACAGCCCGAAAGGGACTAGCGGGAGGGCTGGCAATGAGCAGTTCTTC.